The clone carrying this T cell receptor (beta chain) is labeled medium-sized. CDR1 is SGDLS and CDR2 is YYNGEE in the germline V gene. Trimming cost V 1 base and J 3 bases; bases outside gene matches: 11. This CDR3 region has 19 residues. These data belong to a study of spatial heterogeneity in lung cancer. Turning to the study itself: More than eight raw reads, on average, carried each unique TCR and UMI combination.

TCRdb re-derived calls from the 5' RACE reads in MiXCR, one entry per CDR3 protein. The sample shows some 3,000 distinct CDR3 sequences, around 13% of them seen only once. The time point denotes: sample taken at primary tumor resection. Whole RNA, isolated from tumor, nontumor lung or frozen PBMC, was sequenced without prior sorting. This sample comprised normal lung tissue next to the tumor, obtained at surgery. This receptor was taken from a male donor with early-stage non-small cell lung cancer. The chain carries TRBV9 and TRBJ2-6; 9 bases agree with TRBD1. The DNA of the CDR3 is TGTGCCAGCAGCGTAACTCCCCGCAGGACAGGGGTTGGGGCCAACGTCCTGACTTTC. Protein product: CASSVTPRRTGVGANVLTF. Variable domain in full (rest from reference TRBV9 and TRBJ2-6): DSGVTQTPKHLITATGQRVTLRCSPRSGDLSVYWYQQSLDQGLQFLIQYYNGEERAKGNILERFSAQQFPDLHSELNLSSLELGDSALYFCASSVTPRRTGVGANVLTFGAGSRLTVL.